This TCR beta chain emerged from a study of blood T cell repertoires in COVID-19. This clone was observed once. Authors' methods: Amplification of reference gene primers was used by the study to estimate nucleated cell counts. TCRdb's copy holds only in-frame clones and misses some; the assay was immunoSEQ multiplex PCR. The V and J calls and the clone size are those of that table, but D and trimming were determined from the DNA. The sample lists about 200,000 clones; just under 90% were seen once. Cohorts were determined from participant-reported clinical history. Germline V gives CDR1 LGHDT, CDR2 YNNKEL (reference sequence). Trimming at V came to 4 bases and at J to 1 base, leaving 3 bases not matched to a gene. The CDR3 runs 16 residues.

This sequence originates from a man aged 30 to 45 who had recovered from COVID-19. The V call is TRBV3-1 (or the pseudogene TRBV3-2), the J call TRBJ2-2; 10 bases are shared with TRBD1. The specimen sequenced was PBMCs or T cells enriched from blood (not recorded which). CDR3 nucleotide sequence: TGTGCCAGCAGCCGCCGGACAGGGGGGAACACCGGGGAGCTGTTTTTT. As protein: CASSRRTGGNTGELFF.